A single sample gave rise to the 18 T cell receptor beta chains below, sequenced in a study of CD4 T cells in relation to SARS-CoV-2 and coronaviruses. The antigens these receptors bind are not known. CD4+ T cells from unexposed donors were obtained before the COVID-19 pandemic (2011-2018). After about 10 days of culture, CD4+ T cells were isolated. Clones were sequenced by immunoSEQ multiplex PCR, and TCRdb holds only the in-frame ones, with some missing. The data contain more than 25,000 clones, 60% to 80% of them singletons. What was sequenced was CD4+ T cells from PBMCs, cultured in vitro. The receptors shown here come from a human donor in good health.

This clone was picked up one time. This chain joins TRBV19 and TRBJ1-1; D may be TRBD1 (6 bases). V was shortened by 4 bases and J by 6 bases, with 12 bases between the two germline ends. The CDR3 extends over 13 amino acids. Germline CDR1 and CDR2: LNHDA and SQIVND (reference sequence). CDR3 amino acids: CASSRGRGAEAFF. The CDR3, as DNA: TGTGCCAGTAGTAGGGGGCGCGGGGCTGAAGCTTTCTTT.

Here the CDR3 reads CASSPTPSGTDSYNEQFF. The CDR3 nucleotides are TGTGCCAGCAGCCCAACGCCGTCCGGGACAGACTCCTACAATGAGCAGTTCTTC. J is TRBJ2-1 and V is TRBV9; 7 bases are a match to TRBD1. This CDR3 has 18 residues. Germline-derived CDR1 and CDR2 are SGDLS and YYNGEE. J was trimmed by 0 bases and V by 4 bases; bases with no gene match: 13.

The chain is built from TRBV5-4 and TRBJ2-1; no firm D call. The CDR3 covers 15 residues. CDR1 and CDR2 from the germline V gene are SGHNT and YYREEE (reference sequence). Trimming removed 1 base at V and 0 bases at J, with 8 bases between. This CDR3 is CASSLSLSSYNEQFF. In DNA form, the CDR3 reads TGTGCCAGCAGCTTGAGTCTAAGCTCCTACAATGAGCAGTTCTTC.

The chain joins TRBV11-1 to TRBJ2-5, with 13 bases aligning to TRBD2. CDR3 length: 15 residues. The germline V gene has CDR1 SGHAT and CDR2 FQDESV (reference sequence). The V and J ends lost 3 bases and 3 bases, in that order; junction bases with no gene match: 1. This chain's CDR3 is CASSFGLAGEETQYF. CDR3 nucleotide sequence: TGTGCCAGCAGCTTCGGACTAGCGGGAGAAGAGACCCAGTACTTC.

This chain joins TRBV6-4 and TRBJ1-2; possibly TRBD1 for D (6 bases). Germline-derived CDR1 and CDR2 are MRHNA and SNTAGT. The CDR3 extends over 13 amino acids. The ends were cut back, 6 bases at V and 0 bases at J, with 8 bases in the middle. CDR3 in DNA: TGTGCCAGCAGCCGGACAGCTAACTATGGCTACACCTTC. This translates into CASSRTANYGYTF.

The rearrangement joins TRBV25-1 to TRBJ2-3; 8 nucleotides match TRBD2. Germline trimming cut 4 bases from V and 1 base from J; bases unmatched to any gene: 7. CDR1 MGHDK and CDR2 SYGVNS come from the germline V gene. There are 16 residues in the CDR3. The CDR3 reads CASSATGTSGTDTQYF. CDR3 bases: TGTGCCAGCAGTGCCACAGGGACTAGTGGCACAGATACGCAGTATTTT.

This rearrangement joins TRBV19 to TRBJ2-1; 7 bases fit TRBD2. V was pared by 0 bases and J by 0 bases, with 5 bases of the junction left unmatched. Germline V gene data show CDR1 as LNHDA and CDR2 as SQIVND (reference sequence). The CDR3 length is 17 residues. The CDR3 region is CASSIEASGSSYNEQFF. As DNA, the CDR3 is TGTGCCAGTAGTATAGAGGCTAGCGGAAGCTCCTACAATGAGCAGTTCTTC.

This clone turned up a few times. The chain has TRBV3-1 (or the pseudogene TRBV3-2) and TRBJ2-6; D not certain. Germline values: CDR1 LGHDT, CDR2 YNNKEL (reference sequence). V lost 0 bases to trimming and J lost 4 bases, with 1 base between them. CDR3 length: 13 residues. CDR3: CASSQEGANVLTF. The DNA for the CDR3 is TGTGCCAGCAGCCAAGAAGGGGCCAACGTCCTGACTTTC.

CDR3 in amino acids: CASSLDWAGDHYEQYF. The CDR3, as DNA: TGTGCCAGCAGCTTAGATTGGGCGGGAGATCACTACGAGCAGTACTTC. V is TRBV7-9 and J is TRBJ2-7; TRBD2 agrees at 7 bases. Germline-derived CDR1 and CDR2 are SEHNR and FQNEAQ (reference sequence). The CDR3 has 16 amino acids. With V trimmed by 1 base and J by 3 bases, 9 bases remained unmatched.

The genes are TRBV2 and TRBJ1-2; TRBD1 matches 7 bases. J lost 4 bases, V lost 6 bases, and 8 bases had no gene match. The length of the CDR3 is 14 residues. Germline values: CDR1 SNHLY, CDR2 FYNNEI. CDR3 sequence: CASSIDRESYGYTF. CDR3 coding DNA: TGTGCCAGCAGCATTGACAGGGAGTCCTATGGCTACACCTTC.

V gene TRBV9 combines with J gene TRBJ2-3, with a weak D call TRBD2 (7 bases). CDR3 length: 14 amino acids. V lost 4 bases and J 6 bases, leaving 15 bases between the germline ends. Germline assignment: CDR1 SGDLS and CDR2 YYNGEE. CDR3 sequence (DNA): TGTGCCAGCAGCTTCGAGGGGGGGTGGGATACGCAGTATTTT. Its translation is CASSFEGGWDTQYF.

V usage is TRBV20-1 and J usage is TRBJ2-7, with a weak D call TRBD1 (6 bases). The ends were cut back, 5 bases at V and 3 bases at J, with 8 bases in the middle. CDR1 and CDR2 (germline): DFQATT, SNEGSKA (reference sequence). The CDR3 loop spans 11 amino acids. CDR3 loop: CSAGDIYEQYF. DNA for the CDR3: TGCAGTGCTGGGGACATCTACGAGCAGTACTTC.

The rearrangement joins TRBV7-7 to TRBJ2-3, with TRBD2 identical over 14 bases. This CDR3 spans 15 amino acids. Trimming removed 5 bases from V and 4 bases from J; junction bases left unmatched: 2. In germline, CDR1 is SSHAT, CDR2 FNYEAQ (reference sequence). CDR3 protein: CASSKGLAGADTQYF. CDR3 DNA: TGTGCCAGCAGCAAGGGACTAGCGGGGGCAGATACGCAGTATTTT.

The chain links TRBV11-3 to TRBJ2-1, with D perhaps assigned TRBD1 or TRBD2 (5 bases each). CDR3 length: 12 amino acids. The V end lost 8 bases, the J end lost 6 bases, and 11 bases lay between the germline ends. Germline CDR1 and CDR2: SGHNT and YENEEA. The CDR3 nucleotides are TGTGCCAGCTCGGGGCTAGCCAATGAGCAGTTCTTC. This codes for CASSGLANEQFF. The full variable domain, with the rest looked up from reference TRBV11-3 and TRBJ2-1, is EAGVVQSPRYKIIEKKQPVAFWCNPISGHNTLYWYLQNLGQGPELLIRYENEEAVDDSQLPKDRFSAERLKGVDSTLKIQPAELGDSAVYLCASSGLANEQFFGPGTRLTVL.

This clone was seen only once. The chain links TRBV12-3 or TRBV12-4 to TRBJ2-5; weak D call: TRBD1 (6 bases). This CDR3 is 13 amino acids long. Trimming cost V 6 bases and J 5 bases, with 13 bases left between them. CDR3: CASRKQGGETQYF. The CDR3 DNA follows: TGTGCCAGCAGAAAACAGGGTGGGGAGACCCAGTACTTC.

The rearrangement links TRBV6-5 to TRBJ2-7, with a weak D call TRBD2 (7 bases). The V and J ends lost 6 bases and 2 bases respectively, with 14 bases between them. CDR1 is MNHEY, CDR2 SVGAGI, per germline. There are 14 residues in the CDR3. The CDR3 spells CASRMVGGPYEQYF. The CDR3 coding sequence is TGTGCCAGCAGGATGGTCGGGGGGCCCTACGAGCAGTACTTC.

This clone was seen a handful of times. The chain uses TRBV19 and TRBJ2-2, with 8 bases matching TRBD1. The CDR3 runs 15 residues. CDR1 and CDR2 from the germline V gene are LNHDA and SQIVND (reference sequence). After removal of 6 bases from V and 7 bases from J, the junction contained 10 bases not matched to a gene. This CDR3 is CASREPDRVGGELFF. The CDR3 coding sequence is TGTGCCAGTAGGGAACCGGACAGGGTCGGCGGGGAGCTGTTTTTT.

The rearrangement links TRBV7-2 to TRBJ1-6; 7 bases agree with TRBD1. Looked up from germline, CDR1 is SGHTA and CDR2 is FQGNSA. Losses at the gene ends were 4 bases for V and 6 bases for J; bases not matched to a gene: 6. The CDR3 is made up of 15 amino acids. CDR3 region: CASSSRQGSNSPLHF. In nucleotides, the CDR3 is TGTGCCAGCAGCTCCAGACAGGGATCTAATTCACCCCTCCACTTT.